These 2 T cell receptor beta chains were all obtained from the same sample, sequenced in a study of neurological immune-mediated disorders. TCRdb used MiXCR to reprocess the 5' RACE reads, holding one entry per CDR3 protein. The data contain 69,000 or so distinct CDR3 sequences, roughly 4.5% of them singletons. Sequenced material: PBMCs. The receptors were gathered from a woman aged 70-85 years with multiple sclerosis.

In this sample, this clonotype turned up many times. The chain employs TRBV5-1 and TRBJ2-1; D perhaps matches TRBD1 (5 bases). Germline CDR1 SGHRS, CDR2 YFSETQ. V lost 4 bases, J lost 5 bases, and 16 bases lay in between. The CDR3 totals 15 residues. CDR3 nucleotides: TGCGCCAGCAGCCAGGACAATCAGCCCCACAATGAGCAGTTCTTC. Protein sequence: CASSQDNQPHNEQFF.

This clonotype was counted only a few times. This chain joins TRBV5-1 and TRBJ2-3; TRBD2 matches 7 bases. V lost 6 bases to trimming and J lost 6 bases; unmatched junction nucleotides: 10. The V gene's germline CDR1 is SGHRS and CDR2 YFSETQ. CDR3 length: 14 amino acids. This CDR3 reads CASKVASGTDTQYF. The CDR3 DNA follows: TGCGCCAGCAAGGTGGCTAGCGGTACGGATACGCAGTATTTT.